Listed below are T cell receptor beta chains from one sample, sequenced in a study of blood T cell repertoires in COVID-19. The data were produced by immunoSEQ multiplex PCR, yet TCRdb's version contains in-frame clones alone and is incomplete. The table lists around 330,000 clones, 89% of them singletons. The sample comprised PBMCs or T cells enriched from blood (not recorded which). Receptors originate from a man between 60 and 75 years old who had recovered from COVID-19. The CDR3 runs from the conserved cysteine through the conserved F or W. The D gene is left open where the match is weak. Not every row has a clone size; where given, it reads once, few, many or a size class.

CASSTPVPPSNEKLFF,TGTGCCAGTAGTACCCCAGTACCTCCTTCTAATGAAAAACTGTTTTTT,-,-,TRBV19,TRBJ1-4
CASSFSPEGLMNTEAFF,TGTGCCAGCAGTTTTTCGCCGGAGGGGTTGATGAACACTGAAGCTTTCTTT,few,-,TRBV27,TRBJ1-1
CSASKAGAYNEQFF,TGCAGTGCTAGTAAAGCGGGAGCCTACAATGAGCAGTTCTTC,once,TRBD2,TRBV20-1,TRBJ2-1
CASSVRQGDTEAFF,TGTGCCAGCAGTGTACGACAGGGTGACACTGAAGCTTTCTTT,-,TRBD1,TRBV25-1,TRBJ1-1
CASSGRGMNSPLHF,TGTGCCAGCTCAGGGAGGGGGATGAATTCACCCCTCCACTTT,-,-,TRBV6-5,TRBJ1-6
CASSVDPGQAYEQYF,TGTGCCAGCAGCGTAGATCCAGGGCAAGCCTACGAGCAGTACTTC,-,-,TRBV9,TRBJ2-7
CASIPGLAGGLVNEQFF,TGTGCCAGCATCCCGGGACTAGCGGGAGGGCTAGTCAATGAGCAGTTCTTC,-,TRBD2,TRBV6-2/TRBV6-3,TRBJ2-1
CASSIPGQGTEAFF,TGTGCCAGTAGTATCCCTGGACAGGGGACAGAAGCTTTCTTT,-,TRBD1,TRBV19,TRBJ1-1
CASSFLLAAVYNEQFF,TGTGCCAGCAGCTTCTTGCTAGCGGCAGTCTACAATGAGCAGTTCTTC,-,TRBD2,TRBV11-3,TRBJ2-1
CASSSGQGGEQFF,TGTGCTAGCAGCTCCGGACAGGGCGGTGAGCAGTTCTTC,-,TRBD1,TRBV7-7,TRBJ2-1
CAISTQTGRGSYEQYF,TGTGCCATCAGTACTCAGACAGGTCGGGGTTCCTACGAGCAGTACTTC,-,-,TRBV10-3,TRBJ2-7
CASSLARDRGYEQYF,TGTGCCAGCAGCTTAGCCCGGGACAGGGGATACGAGCAGTACTTC,-,TRBD1,TRBV7-9,TRBJ2-7
CASTAGGYGYTF,TGTGCCAGCACGGCAGGGGGCTATGGCTACACCTTC,-,TRBD1,TRBV28,TRBJ1-2
CASSHTGRGGLARYEQFF,TGCGCCAGCAGCCATACGGGCAGGGGAGGACTAGCTCGGTATGAGCAGTTCTTC,once,TRBD2,TRBV5-1,TRBJ2-1
CASSRISSYGGNTEAFF,TGTGCCAGCAGCCGTATATCGTCGTACGGGGGGAACACTGAAGCTTTCTTT,-,-,TRBV3-1/TRBV3-2,TRBJ1-1
CASSFTGAGRNEQFF,TGTGCCAGCTCTTTTACTGGCGCGGGACGCAATGAGCAGTTCTTC,-,-,TRBV28,TRBJ2-1
CASSLAVHFNEKLFF,TGTGCCAGCAGCTTGGCGGTCCATTTTAATGAAAAACTGTTTTTT,-,-,TRBV5-5,TRBJ1-4
CASSRGLNYGYTF,TGTGCCAGTAGTAGAGGACTTAACTATGGCTACACCTTC,-,-,TRBV19,TRBJ1-2
CASGGGGDTYGYTF,TGCGCCAGCGGTGGGGGTGGGGACACCTATGGCTACACCTTC,-,-,TRBV10-1,TRBJ1-2
CASSFTGTGFEQYF,TGTGCCAGCAGCTTTACCGGGACAGGGTTCGAGCAGTACTTC,-,TRBD1,TRBV11-2,TRBJ2-7
CATRRLLAVGTGELFF,TGTGCCACCAGGAGGTTGCTAGCGGTGGGCACCGGGGAGCTGTTTTTT,once,TRBD2,TRBV15,TRBJ2-2
CAISESGGKNSPLHF,TGTGCCATCAGTGAGTCGGGGGGAAAAAATTCACCCCTCCACTTT,-,-,TRBV10-3,TRBJ1-6
CASSQGLTGGDTQYF,TGTGCCAGCAGCCAAGGATTAACGGGAGGGGATACGCAGTATTTT,-,TRBD2,TRBV3-1/TRBV3-2,TRBJ2-3
CASSTSGGNYLRFYEQYF,TGTGCCAGCAGTACTAGCGGCGGTAACTATCTAAGATTCTACGAGCAGTACTTC,-,TRBD2,TRBV6-2/TRBV6-3,TRBJ2-7
CASSEHIGTGTQPQHF,TGTGCCAGCAGTGAACATATCGGGACAGGGACCCAGCCCCAGCATTTT,-,TRBD1,TRBV2,TRBJ1-5
CASSLFRRGGNGYTF,TGTGCCAGCAGTTTATTTCGCAGGGGAGGGAATGGCTACACCTTC,-,-,TRBV28,TRBJ1-2
CASSRAAPSDEQFF,TGTGCCAGCAGCCGAGCGGCCCCCTCGGATGAGCAGTTCTTC,-,-,TRBV7-9,TRBJ2-1
CASRDVSGNKETQYF,TGTGCCAGCAGAGACGTTAGCGGAAATAAAGAGACCCAGTACTTC,-,-,TRBV28,TRBJ2-5
CASSLAGGTAGNTIYF,TGCGCCAGCAGCTTGGCCGGCGGGACAGCAGGAAACACCATATATTTT,-,TRBD1,TRBV5-1,TRBJ1-3
CASKTSGPNTGELFF,TGCGCCTCTAAGACTAGCGGACCGAACACCGGGGAGCTGTTTTTT,-,TRBD2,TRBV4-1,TRBJ2-2
CASSPRFSGDIQYF,TGTGCCAGCAGCCCCCGTTTCTCGGGGGACATTCAGTACTTC,-,-,TRBV14,TRBJ2-4
CASSSGGEQYF,TGTGCCAGCAGCTCAGGGGGCGAGCAGTACTTC,-,TRBD1,TRBV7-3,TRBJ2-7
CATSDTDPLAPQYF,TGTGCCACCAGTGATACGGACCCCCTAGCGCCCCAGTACTTC,once,-,TRBV24-1,TRBJ2-5
CSVGGPGNTIYF,TGCAGCGTTGGGGGGCCTGGAAACACCATATATTTT,-,-,TRBV29-1,TRBJ1-3
CAGRLDTDYEQYF,TGTGCAGGGAGGTTGGACACGGACTACGAGCAGTACTTC,-,-,TRBV18,TRBJ2-7
CATSEAGGTEAFF,TGTGCCACCAGTGAGGCAGGGGGCACTGAAGCTTTCTTT,-,TRBD1,TRBV24-1,TRBJ1-1
CASSGTTRGQQYF,TGTGCCAGCAGCGGAACTACCAGGGGGCAGCAGTACTTC,-,TRBD1,TRBV6-5,TRBJ2-7
CASSYRIGSGANVLTF,TGCGCCAGCAGCTACAGGATTGGTTCTGGGGCCAACGTCCTGACTTTC,-,-,TRBV5-1,TRBJ2-6
CASSLQGYGYTF,TGTGCCAGCAGCTTACAGGGGTATGGCTACACCTTC,-,TRBD1,TRBV5-6,TRBJ1-2
CASSLGGDSYEQYF,TGTGCCAGCAGCTTAGGGGGGGACTCCTACGAGCAGTACTTC,few,-,TRBV7-9,TRBJ2-7
CASSPEAGASYEQYF,TGTGCCAGCTCACCAGAGGCGGGAGCCTCCTACGAGCAGTACTTC,few,TRBD2,TRBV18,TRBJ2-7
CASSLGSGRRSQHF,TGTGCCAGCAGCTTGGGGTCAGGGAGGCGCTCCCAGCATTTT,-,-,TRBV5-6,TRBJ1-5
CASSPGSSYEQYF,TGTGCCAGCTCACCAGGCAGCTCCTACGAGCAGTACTTC,-,-,TRBV18,TRBJ2-7
CASSHAKRERPDTQYF,TGTGCCAGCAGCCATGCTAAGCGGGAAAGGCCAGATACGCAGTATTTT,-,TRBD2,TRBV4-2,TRBJ2-3
CATRPAGGLAGTNTGELFF,TGTGCCACCAGACCGGCAGGGGGGCTAGCGGGGACTAACACCGGGGAGCTGTTTTTT,-,TRBD2,TRBV24-1,TRBJ2-2
CASREYNSPLHF,TGTGCCAGTAGGGAGTATAATTCACCCCTCCACTTT,-,-,TRBV19,TRBJ1-6
CASKAGEETQYF,TGTGCCAGCAAGGCAGGGGAAGAGACCCAGTACTTC,-,-,TRBV6-6,TRBJ2-5
CASSSTNTLHPSGVTAFF,TGTGCCAGCAGCTCTACCAACACCCTGCACCCTAGCGGGGTAACCGCGTTCTTC,few,TRBD2,TRBV11-2,TRBJ2-1
CASSPRGSSYEQFF,TGTGCCAGCAGCCCTCGCGGCAGCTCGTATGAGCAGTTCTTC,-,-,TRBV7-9,TRBJ2-1
CASSYSDRGPNEQYF,TGTGCCAGCAGTTACTCTGACAGGGGGCCAAACGAGCAGTACTTC,-,TRBD1,TRBV6-6,TRBJ2-7